The rows below give T cell receptor beta chains drawn from one sample of a study of spatial heterogeneity in lung cancer. TCRdb passed the 5' RACE reads through MiXCR, listing each CDR3 protein once. The sample shows roughly 2,700 distinct CDR3 sequences, over 40% of them seen only once. The sample consisted of lung tumor tissue, taken at surgery. The receptors shown here come from a male donor with early-stage non-small cell lung cancer. Both conserved end residues are part of each CDR3. The order of the fields is D gene, J gene, CDR3 length, V gene, clone size, CDR3 DNA, CDR3 protein. D genes are given only for firm matches. A row's size may be missing; if present it is once, few, many or a size class.

>NA|TRBJ2-7|12|TRBV5-1|NA
TGCGCCAGCAGCAGGGACGGACCCGAGCAGTACTTC
CASSRDGPEQYF
>TRBD2|TRBJ2-3|14|TRBV2|NA
TGTGCCAGCAGGGAACGGACTAGCGGTGATACGCAGTATTTT
CASRERTSGDTQYF
>NA|TRBJ2-2|14|TRBV7-2|NA
TGTGCCAGCAGCTTAGTCAGGGACACCGGGGAGCTGTTTTTT
CASSLVRDTGELFF
>NA|TRBJ2-1|13|TRBV4-1|NA
TGCGCCAGCAGCCAGGTCTCCCGCGATGAGCAGTTCTTC
CASSQVSRDEQFF
>NA|TRBJ2-5|15|TRBV4-2|NA
TGTGCCAGCAGCCCCCAGGCTCCAATGGAGGCGACCCAGTACTTC
CASSPQAPMEATQYF
>NA|TRBJ2-5|14|TRBV18|NA
TGTGCCAGCTCAGCCATCCGGGACCCGGAGACCCAGTACTTC
CASSAIRDPETQYF
>NA|TRBJ2-2|14|TRBV20-1|NA
TGCAGTGCTAGAGATGTTAGGGACTCCGGGGAGCTGTTTTTT
CSARDVRDSGELFF
>NA|TRBJ2-5|13|TRBV7-2|NA
TGTGCCAGCAGCTTAGGGGGCGGAGAGACCCAGTACTTC
CASSLGGGETQYF
>TRBD2|TRBJ2-1|16|TRBV24-1|NA
TGTGCCACCAGTGATACTAGCGGGAGCTCCTACAATGACCAGTTCTTC
CATSDTSGSSYNDQFF
>TRBD2|TRBJ2-1|16|TRBV6-2/TRBV6-3|few
TGTGCCAGCAGTTACTCGACCGATAGCGGGGATTTTGAGCAGTTCTTC
CASSYSTDSGDFEQFF
>NA|TRBJ2-5|13|TRBV13|few
TGTGCCAGCAGCTTAAACGGAGAGGAGACCCAGTACTTC
CASSLNGEETQYF
>NA|TRBJ2-3|16|TRBV9|NA
TGTGCCAGCAGCGCAAAATCAGCGGCCTTCACAGATACGCAGTATTTT
CASSAKSAAFTDTQYF
>NA|TRBJ2-1|15|TRBV9|NA
TGTGCCAGCAGCGTAGTCCCCGTTAGGGCGTATGAGCAGTTCTTC
CASSVVPVRAYEQFF
>NA|TRBJ2-7|15|TRBV7-2|NA
TGTGCCAGCAGCTCGACCGGGACAAAAATCCTCGAGCAGTACTTC
CASSSTGTKILEQYF
>NA|TRBJ2-7|14|TRBV6-5|NA
TGTGCCAGCAGATGGGACACTAGCTCCTACGAGCAGTACTTC
CASRWDTSSYEQYF
>TRBD2|TRBJ2-1|16|TRBV3-1|NA
TGTGCCAGCAGCCAGCTAGCGGGGGTCAGATACAATGAGCAGTTCTTC
CASSQLAGVRYNEQFF
>TRBD2|TRBJ2-1|14|TRBV2|NA
TGTGCCAGCAGAGGGCGGGGGGGTTACAATGAGCAGTTCTTC
CASRGRGGYNEQFF
>TRBD1|TRBJ2-2|15|TRBV7-6|NA
TGTGCCAGCAGATCCGGGACAGGGGTCACCGGGGAGCTTTTTTTT
CASRSGTGVTGELFF
>TRBD2|TRBJ2-1|16|TRBV5-5|large
TGTGCCAGCAGCCTACCTAGCGGGGGGGCCTTCAATGAGCAGTTCTTC
CASSLPSGGAFNEQFF
>TRBD2|TRBJ2-7|13|TRBV6-2/TRBV6-3|NA
TGTGCCAGCATTATAGCGGGGGGCTACGAGCAGTACTTC
CASIIAGGYEQYF
>TRBD1|TRBJ2-3|14|TRBV5-1|few
TGCGCCAGCAGCCGCGGACAGGGGGCAGATACGCAGTATTTT
CASSRGQGADTQYF
>NA|TRBJ2-7|17|TRBV3-1|NA
TGTGCCAGCAGCCAAGAGAGTTGGGGTTCAGCGTCCTACGAGCAGTACTTC
CASSQESWGSASYEQYF
>NA|TRBJ2-7|16|TRBV14|few
TGTGCCAGCAGCCAAGATCACAGGCCAGAAGAGTACGAGCAGTACTTC
CASSQDHRPEEYEQYF
>NA|TRBJ2-5|13|TRBV20-1|NA
TGCAGTGCTAGTGACAGCCGCCAAGAGACCCAGTACTTC
CSASDSRQETQYF
>TRBD2|TRBJ2-5|16|TRBV6-1|NA
TGTGCCAGCAGTGAAGGAACCGGGGGGTACCAAGAGACCCAGTACTTC
CASSEGTGGYQETQYF
>NA|TRBJ2-2|13|TRBV27|NA
TGTGCCAGCAGTTTTCGTGCCACCGGGGAGCTGTTTTTT
CASSFRATGELFF